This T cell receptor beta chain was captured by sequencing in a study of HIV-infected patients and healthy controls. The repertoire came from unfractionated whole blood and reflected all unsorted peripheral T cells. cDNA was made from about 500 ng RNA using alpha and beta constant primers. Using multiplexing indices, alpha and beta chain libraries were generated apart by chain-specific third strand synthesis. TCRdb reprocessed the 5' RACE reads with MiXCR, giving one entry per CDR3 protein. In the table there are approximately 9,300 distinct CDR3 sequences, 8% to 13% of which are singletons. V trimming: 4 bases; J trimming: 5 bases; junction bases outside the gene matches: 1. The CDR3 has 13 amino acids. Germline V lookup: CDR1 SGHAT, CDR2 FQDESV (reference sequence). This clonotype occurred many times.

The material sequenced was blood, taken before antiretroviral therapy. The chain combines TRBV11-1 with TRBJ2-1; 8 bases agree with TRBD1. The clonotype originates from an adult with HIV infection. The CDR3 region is CASSSDRDNEQFF. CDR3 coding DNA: TGTGCCAGCAGCTCGGACAGGGACAATGAGCAGTTCTTC. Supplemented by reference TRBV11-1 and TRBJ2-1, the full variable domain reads EAEVAQSPRYKITEKSQAVAFWCDPISGHATLYWYRQILGQGPELLVQFQDESVVDDSQLPKDRFSAERLKGVDSTLKIQPAELGDSAMYLCASSSDRDNEQFFGPGTRLTVL.